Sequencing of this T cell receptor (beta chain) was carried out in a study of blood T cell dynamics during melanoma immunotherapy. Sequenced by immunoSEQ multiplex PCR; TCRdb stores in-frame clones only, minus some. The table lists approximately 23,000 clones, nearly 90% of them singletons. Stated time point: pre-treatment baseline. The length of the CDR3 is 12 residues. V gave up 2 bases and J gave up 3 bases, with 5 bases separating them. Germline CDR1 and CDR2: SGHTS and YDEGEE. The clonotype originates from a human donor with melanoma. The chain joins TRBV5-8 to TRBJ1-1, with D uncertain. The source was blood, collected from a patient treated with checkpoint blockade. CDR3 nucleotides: TGTGCCAGCAGCTTTGGGTACACTGAAGCTTTCTTT. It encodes CASSFGYTEAFF.